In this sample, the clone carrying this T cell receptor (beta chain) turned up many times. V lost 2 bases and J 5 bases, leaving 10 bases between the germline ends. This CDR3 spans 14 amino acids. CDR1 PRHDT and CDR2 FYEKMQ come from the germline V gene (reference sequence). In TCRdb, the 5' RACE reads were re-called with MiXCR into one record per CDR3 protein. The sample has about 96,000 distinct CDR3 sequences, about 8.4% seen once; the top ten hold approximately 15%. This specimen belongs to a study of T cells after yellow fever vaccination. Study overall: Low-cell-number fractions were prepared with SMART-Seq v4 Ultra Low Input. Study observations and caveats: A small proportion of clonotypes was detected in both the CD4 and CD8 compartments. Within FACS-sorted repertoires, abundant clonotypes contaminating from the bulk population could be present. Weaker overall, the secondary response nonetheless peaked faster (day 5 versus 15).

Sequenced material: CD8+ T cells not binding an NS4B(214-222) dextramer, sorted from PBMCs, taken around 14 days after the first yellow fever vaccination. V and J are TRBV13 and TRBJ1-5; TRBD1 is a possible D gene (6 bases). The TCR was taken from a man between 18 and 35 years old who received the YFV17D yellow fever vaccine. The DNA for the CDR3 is TGTGCCAGCAGCTTAAGGGGGGGTGATCAGCCCCAGCATTTT. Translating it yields CASSLRGGDQPQHF.